This TCR beta chain was sequenced in a study of technical replicates of blood from several donors. The germline CDR1 and CDR2 sequences are SGHVS and FQNEAQ. The CDR3 is made up of 14 amino acids. Trimming stripped 3 bases from V and 0 bases from J, with 6 bases between. Assay used: immunoSEQ multiplex PCR; TCRdb lists only in-frame clones, some missing. The sample records about 88,000 clones, around 92% being singletons. What was sequenced was T cells isolated from PBMCs. This receptor was identified in a human donor in good health. The chain is built from TRBV7-8 and TRBJ2-1; D is ambiguous. This CDR3 reads CASSFGSSYNEQFF. CDR3 nucleotide sequence: TGTGCCAGCAGCTTTGGCAGCTCCTACAATGAGCAGTTCTTC.